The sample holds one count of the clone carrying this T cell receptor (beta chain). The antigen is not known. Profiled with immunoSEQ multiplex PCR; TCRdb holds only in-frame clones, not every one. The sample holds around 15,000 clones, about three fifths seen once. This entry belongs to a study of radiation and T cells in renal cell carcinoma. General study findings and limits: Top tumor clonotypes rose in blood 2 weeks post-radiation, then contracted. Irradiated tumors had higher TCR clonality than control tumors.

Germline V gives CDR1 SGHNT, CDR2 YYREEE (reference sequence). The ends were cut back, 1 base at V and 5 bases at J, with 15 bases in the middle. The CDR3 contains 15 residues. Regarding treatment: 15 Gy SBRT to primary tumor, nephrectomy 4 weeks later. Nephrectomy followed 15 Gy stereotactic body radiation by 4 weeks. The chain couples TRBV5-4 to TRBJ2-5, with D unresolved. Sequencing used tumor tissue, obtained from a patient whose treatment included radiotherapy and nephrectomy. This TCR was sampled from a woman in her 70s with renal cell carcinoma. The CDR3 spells CASSLSTSPAETQYF. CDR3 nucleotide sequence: TGTGCCAGCAGCTTGTCGACATCCCCTGCGGAGACCCAGTACTTC.